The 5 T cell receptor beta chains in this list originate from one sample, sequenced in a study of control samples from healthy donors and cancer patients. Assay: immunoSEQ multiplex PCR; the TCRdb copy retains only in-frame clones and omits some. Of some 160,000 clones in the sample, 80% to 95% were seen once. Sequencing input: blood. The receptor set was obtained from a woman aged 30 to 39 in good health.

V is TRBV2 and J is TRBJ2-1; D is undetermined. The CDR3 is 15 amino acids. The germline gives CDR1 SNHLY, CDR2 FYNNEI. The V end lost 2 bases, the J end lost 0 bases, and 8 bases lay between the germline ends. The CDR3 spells CASSESTSSYNEQFF. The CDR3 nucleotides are TGTGCCAGCAGTGAAAGCACGAGCTCCTACAATGAGCAGTTCTTC.

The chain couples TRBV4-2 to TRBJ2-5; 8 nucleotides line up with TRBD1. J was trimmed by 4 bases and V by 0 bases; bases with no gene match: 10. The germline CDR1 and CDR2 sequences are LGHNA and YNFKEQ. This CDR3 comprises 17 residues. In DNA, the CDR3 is TGTGCCAGCAGCCAAGATCTGGCAGGGGGCGCGGGAGAGACCCAGTACTTC. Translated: CASSQDLAGGAGETQYF.

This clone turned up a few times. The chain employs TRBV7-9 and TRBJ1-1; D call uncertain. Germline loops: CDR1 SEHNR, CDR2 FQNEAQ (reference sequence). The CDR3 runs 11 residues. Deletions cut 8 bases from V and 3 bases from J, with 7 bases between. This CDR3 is CASVGDTEAFF. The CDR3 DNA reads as TGTGCCAGCGTCGGGGACACTGAAGCTTTCTTT.

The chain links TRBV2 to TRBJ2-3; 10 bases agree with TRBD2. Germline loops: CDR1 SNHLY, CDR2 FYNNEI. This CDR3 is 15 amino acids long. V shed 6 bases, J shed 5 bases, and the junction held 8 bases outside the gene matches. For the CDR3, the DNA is TGTGCCAGCAGCGCAACTAGCGGGACGGGAGATACGCAGTATTTT. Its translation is CASSATSGTGDTQYF.

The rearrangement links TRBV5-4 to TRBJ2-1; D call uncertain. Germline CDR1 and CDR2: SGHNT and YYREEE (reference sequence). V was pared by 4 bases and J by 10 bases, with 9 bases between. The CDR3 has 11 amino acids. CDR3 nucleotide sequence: TGTGCCAGCAGCCCGGGTGACGAGCAGTTCTTC. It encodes CASSPGDEQFF. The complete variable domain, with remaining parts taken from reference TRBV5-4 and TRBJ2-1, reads ETGVTQSPTHLIKTRGQQVTLRCSSQSGHNTVSWYQQALGQGPQFIFQYYREEENGRGNFPPRFSGLQFPNYSSELNVNALELDDSALYLCASSPGDEQFFGPGTRLTVL.